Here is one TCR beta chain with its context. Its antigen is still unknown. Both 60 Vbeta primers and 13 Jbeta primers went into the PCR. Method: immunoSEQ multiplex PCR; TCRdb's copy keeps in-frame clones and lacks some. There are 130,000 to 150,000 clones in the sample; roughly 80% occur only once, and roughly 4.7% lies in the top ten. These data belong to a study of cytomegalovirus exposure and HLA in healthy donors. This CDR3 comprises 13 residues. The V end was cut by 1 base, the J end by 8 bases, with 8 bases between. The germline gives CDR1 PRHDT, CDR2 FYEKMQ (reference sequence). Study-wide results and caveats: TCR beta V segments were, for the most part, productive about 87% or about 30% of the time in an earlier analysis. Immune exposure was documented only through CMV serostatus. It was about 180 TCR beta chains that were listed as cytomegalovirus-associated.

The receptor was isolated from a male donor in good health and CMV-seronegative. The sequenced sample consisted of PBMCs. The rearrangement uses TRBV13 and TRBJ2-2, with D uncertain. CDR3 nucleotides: TGTGCCAGCAGCTTAGCCGGTTTGGGGGAGCTGTTTTTT. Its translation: CASSLAGLGELFF.